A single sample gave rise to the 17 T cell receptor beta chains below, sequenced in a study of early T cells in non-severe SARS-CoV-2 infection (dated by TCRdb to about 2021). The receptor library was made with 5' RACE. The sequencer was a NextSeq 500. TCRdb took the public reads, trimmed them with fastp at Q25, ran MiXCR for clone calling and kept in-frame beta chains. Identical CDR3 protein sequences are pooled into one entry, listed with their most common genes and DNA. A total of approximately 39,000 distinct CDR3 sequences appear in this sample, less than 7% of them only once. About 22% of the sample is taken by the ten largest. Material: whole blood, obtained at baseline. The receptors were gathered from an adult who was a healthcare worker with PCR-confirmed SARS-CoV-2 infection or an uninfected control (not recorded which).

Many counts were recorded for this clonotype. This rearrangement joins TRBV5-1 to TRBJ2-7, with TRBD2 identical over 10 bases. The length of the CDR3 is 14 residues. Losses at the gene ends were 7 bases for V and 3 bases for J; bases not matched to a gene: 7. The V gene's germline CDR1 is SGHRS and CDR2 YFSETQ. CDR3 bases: TGCGCCAGCGGCGAGCGGGAGGGCCGCTACGAGCAGTACTTC. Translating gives CASGEREGRYEQYF.

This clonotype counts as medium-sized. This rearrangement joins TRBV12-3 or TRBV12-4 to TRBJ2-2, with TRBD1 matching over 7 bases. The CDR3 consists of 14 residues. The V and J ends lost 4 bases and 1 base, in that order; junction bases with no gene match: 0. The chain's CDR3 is CASSWDRNTGELFF. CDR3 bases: TGTGCCAGCAGTTGGGACAGGAACACCGGGGAGCTGTTTTTT.

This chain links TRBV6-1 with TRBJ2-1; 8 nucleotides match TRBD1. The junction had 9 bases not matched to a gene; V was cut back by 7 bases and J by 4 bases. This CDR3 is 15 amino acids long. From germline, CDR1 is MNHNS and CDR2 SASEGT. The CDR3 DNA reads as TGTGCCAGCACCGTTACAGGGGGATCTTACAATGAGCAGTTCTTC. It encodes CASTVTGGSYNEQFF.

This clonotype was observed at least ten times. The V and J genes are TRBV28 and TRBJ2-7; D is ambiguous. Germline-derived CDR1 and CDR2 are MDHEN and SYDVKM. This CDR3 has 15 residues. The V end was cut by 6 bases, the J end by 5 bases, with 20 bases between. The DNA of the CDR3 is TGTGCCAGCAGCACGATGACCGTAGCCATCAACGAGCAGTACTTC. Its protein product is CASSTMTVAINEQYF.

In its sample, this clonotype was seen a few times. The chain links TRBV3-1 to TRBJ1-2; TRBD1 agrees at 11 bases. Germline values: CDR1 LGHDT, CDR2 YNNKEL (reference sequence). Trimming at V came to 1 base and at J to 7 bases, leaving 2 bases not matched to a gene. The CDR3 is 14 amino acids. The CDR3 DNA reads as TGTGCCAGCAGCCAAGGGACAGGGGGCCCTGGCTACACCTTC. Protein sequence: CASSQGTGGPGYTF.

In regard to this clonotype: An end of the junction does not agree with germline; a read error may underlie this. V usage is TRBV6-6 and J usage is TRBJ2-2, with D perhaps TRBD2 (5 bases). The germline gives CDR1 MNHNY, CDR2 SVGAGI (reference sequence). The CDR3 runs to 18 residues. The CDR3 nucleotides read TGTGCCAGCAGTTATTCCCCTCCAGCGAATCCGAACACCGGGGTGCTGTTTTTT. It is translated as CASSYSPPANPNTGVLFF.

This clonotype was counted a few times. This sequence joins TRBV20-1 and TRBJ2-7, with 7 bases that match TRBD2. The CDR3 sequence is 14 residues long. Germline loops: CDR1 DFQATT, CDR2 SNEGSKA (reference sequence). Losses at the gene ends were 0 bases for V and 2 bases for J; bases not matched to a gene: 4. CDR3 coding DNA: TGCAGTGCTAGAGAGCAAGCGGGACCCTACGAGCAGTACTTC. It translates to CSAREQAGPYEQYF.

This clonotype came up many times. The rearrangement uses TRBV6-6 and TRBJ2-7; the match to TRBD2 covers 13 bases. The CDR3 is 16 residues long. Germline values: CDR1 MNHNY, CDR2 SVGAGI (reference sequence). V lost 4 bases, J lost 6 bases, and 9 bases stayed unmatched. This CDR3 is CASSSLGLAGEGEQYF. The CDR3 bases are TGTGCCAGCAGTTCCCTTGGACTAGCGGGAGAAGGCGAGCAGTACTTC.

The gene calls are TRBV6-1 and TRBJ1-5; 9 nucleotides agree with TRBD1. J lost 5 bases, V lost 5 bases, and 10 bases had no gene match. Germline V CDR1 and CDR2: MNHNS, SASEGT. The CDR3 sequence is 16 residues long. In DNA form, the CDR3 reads TGTGCCAGCAGTCAAAGCCGGGACAGGGATTATCAGCCCCAGCATTTT. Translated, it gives CASSQSRDRDYQPQHF.

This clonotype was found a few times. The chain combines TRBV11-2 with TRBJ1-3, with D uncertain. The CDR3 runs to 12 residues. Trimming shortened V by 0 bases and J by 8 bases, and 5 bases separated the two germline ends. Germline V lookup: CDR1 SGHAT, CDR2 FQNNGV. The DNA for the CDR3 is TGTGCCAGCAGCTTAGATGAGGACACCATATATTTT. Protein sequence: CASSLDEDTIYF.

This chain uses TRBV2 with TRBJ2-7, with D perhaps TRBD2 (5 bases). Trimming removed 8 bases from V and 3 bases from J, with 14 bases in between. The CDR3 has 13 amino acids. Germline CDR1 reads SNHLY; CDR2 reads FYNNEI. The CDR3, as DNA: TGTGCCAGCGACGGGAATCAACGCTACGAGCAGTACTTC. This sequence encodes CASDGNQRYEQYF.

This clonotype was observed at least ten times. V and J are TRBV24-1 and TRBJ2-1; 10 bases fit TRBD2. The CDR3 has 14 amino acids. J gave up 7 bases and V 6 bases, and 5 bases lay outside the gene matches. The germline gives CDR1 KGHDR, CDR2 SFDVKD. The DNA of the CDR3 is TGTGCCACCAGTAGGGCTAGCGGGAGTAATGAGCAGTTCTTC. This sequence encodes CATSRASGSNEQFF.

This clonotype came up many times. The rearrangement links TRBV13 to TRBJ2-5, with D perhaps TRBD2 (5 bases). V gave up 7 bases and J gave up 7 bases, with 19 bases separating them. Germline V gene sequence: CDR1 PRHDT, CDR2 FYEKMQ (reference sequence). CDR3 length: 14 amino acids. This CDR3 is CASTIQSGTGTQYF. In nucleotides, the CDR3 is TGTGCCAGCACCATCCAGAGCGGTACTGGGACCCAGTACTTC.

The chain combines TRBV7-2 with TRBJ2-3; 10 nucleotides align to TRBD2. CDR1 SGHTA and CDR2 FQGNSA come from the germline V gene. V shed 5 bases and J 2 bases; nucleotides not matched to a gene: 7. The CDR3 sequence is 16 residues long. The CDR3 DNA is TGTGCCAGCAGCGTATCTAGCGGGGGTAACACAGATACGCAGTATTTT. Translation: CASSVSSGGNTDTQYF.

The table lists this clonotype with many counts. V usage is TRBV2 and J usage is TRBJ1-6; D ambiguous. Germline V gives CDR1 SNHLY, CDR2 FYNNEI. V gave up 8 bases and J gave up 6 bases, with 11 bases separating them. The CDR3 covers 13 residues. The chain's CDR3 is CASRAGGNSPLHF. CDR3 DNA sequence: TGTGCCAGCCGGGCCGGAGGTAATTCACCCCTCCACTTT.

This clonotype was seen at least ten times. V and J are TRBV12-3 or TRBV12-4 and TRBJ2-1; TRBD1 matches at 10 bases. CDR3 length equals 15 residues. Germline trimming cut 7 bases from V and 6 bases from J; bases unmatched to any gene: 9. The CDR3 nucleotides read TGTGCCAGCATTCTGACAGGGGGCCTCGGCAATGAGCAGTTCTTC. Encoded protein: CASILTGGLGNEQFF.

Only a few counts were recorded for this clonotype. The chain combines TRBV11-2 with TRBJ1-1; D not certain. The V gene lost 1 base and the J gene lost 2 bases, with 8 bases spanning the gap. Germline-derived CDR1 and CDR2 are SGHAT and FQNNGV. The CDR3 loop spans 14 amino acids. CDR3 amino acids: CASSLGLRNTEAFF. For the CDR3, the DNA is TGTGCCAGCAGCTTAGGTCTTAGAAACACTGAAGCTTTCTTT.